A selection of T cell receptor beta chains follows, all from one sample in a study of blood T cell repertoires in COVID-19. Sequencing was performed with immunoSEQ multiplex PCR; in TCRdb, only in-frame clones are kept and a portion is missing. The sample contains about 160,000 clones, approximately 85% of which appear only once. Sample: peripheral blood. The receptors stem from a man in his forties with acute or convalescent COVID-19. CDR3s include the opening cysteine and the closing phenylalanine or tryptophan. The D gene is left open where the match is weak. Size is stated for part of the rows, as once, few or many counts, or as a class when the clone is expanded.

cdr3_aa cdr3_nt j_call d_call clone_size v_call
CASSLNGGTEQYF TGTGCCAGCAGCTTAAATGGGGGCACCGAGCAGTACTTC TRBJ2-7 - - TRBV11-3
CATGTGPSEQYF TGTGCCACCGGGACAGGACCCTCCGAGCAGTACTTC TRBJ2-7 TRBD1 - TRBV28
CASSRGQGLQETQYF TGTGCCAGCAGCCGAGGACAGGGACTCCAAGAGACCCAGTACTTC TRBJ2-5 TRBD1 - TRBV4-2
CASIVQGPSNYGYTF TGTGCCAGCATCGTACAGGGGCCTTCTAACTATGGCTACACCTTC TRBJ1-2 TRBD1 - TRBV6-5
CASSTTTSGGETQYF TGTGCCAGCAGCACCACGACTAGCGGGGGGGAGACCCAGTACTTC TRBJ2-5 TRBD2 few TRBV11-2
CAWSSGTYEQYF TGTGCCTGGAGTTCCGGGACCTACGAGCAGTACTTC TRBJ2-7 - - TRBV30
CSASSGMGEQFF TGCAGTGCTAGTTCGGGGATGGGTGAGCAGTTCTTC TRBJ2-1 - - TRBV20-1
CASSLSERGGNGELFF TGTGCCAGCAGTTTATCCGAGCGGGGCGGAAACGGGGAGCTGTTTTTT TRBJ2-2 TRBD2 - TRBV28
CASSLVGRVGTEAFF TGCGCCAGCAGCTTGGTGGGCAGGGTCGGCACTGAAGCTTTCTTT TRBJ1-1 - - TRBV5-1
CSVTIMRGTHSTDTQYF TGCAGCGTAACCATAATGCGGGGGACTCATAGCACAGATACGCAGTATTTT TRBJ2-3 TRBD2 - TRBV29-1
CSVRQDINYGYTF TGCAGCGTCCGACAGGACATTAACTATGGCTACACCTTC TRBJ1-2 - - TRBV29-1
CASSLGHPAKNIQYF TGTGCCAGCAGCTTGGGACACCCAGCCAAAAACATTCAGTACTTC TRBJ2-4 - - TRBV13
CAISPTGGDQPQHF TGTGCCATCAGCCCGACAGGGGGCGATCAGCCCCAGCATTTT TRBJ1-5 TRBD1 - TRBV10-3
CATSGIAGELFF TGTGCCACCTCAGGGATCGCCGGGGAGCTGTTTTTT TRBJ2-2 - - TRBV24-1
CASSFRYEQYF TGTGCCAGCAGTTTCCGTTACGAGCAGTACTTC TRBJ2-7 - - TRBV6-2/TRBV6-3
CASSDHRDRGLYEQFF TGTGCCAGCAGTGACCACCGGGACAGGGGGCTCTATGAGCAGTTCTTC TRBJ2-1 TRBD1 - TRBV6-4
CASRPSSSGNTIYF TGTGCCAGCAGGCCATCCAGCTCTGGAAACACCATATATTTT TRBJ1-3 - - TRBV28
CASSNGNNDNQPQHF TGTGCCAGCTCTAACGGGAACAATGACAATCAGCCCCAGCATTTT TRBJ1-5 - - TRBV6-6
CASSQNPGQGVGYGYTF TGTGCCAGCAGCCAGAACCCGGGACAGGGGGTAGGGTATGGCTACACCTTC TRBJ1-2 TRBD1 - TRBV4-2
CASSFAGAMNTEAFF TGTGCCAGCAGCTTCGCAGGGGCCATGAACACTGAAGCTTTCTTT TRBJ1-1 - - TRBV7-9
CASSFGTVNTEAFF TGTGCCAGCAGCTTTGGGACAGTTAACACTGAAGCTTTCTTT TRBJ1-1 TRBD1 - TRBV6-5
CASSFKTGASYNEQFF TGTGCCAGCAGTTTCAAGACAGGGGCCAGCTACAATGAGCAGTTCTTC TRBJ2-1 TRBD1 - TRBV6-2/TRBV6-3
CASSGQQETQYF TGTGCCAGTAGTGGGCAGCAAGAGACCCAGTACTTC TRBJ2-5 - few TRBV19
CASSRVDLNTEAFF TGTGCCAGCAGTCGGGTTGATTTGAACACTGAAGCTTTCTTT TRBJ1-1 - - TRBV2
CASRFGTANTEAFF TGCGCCAGCAGGTTCGGGACAGCCAACACTGAAGCTTTCTTT TRBJ1-1 TRBD1 - TRBV4-1
CASSPEGGYGYTF TGCGCCAGCAGCCCGGAGGGTGGCTATGGCTACACCTTC TRBJ1-2 - once TRBV5-1
CASSPRYGANYGYTF TGTGCCAGCAGTCCGCGGTACGGAGCTAACTATGGCTACACCTTC TRBJ1-2 - - TRBV6-5
CATSSKAGGPYEQYF TGTGCCACCAGCAGCAAAGCGGGGGGGCCCTACGAGCAGTACTTC TRBJ2-7 TRBD2 - TRBV15